The text below deals with one TCR beta chain. Its matching antigen is unknown. The junction does not match germline at one end; this may be a read error. The data stem from a study of T cells in Graves' hyperthyroidism and ophthalmopathy. Overall study findings and caveats: Median prediction lead before ophthalmopathy onset was 6.5 to 7 months with the model.

Orbital computed tomography, thyroid ultrasound, serum thyroxine and TRAb, and clinical symptoms together informed the diagnoses. Germline V gene lookup returns CDR1 SGHTA and CDR2 FQGNSA. The CDR3 extends over 15 amino acids. The investigators amplified TCR beta CDR3 regions from RNA transcripts. TCR CDR3 underwent first-round RT-PCR with the HTBI primer set. TCRdb re-called the multiplex PCR reads through MiXCR, storing one row per CDR3 protein. This sample has 480,000 or so distinct CDR3 sequences, with 35% to 50% found just once. This TCR was sampled from an adult woman with Graves' disease, either hyperthyroidism or ophthalmopathy (not recorded which). The sample comprised peripheral blood or thyroid tissue (not recorded which). V gene TRBV7-2 combines with J gene TRBJ1-3; D is uncertain. Here the CDR3 reads CASSLGTGSANTIYF. CDR3 DNA sequence: TGTGCCAGCAGCTTAGGGACGGGGTCTGCAAACACCATATATTTT.